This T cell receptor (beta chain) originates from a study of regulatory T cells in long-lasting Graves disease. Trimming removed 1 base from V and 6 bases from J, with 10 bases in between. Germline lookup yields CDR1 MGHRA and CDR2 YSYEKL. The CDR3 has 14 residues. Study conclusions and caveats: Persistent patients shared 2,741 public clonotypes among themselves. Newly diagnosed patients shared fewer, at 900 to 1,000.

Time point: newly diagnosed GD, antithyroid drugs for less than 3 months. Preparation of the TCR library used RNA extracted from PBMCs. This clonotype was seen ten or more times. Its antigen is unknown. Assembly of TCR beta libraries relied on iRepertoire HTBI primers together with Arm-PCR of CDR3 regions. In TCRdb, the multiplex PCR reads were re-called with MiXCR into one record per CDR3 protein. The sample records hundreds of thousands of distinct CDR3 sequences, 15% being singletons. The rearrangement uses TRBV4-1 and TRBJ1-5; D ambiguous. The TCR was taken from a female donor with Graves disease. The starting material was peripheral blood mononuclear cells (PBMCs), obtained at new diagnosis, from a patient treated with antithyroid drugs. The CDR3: CASSQGTRGQPQHF. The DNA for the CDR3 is TGCGCCAGCAGCCAAGGTACCCGTGGTCAGCCCCAGCATTTT.